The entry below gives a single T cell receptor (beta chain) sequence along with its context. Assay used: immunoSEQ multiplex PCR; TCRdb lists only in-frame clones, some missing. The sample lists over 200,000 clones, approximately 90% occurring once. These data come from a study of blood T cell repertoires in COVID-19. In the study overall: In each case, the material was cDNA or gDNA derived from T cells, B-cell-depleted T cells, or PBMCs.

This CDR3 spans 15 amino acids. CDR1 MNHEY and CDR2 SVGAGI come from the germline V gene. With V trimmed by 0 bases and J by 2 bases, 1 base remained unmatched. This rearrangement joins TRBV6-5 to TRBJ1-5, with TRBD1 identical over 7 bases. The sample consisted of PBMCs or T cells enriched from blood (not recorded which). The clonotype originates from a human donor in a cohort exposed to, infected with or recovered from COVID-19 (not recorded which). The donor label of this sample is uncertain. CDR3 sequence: CASSYSGTGNQPQHF. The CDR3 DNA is TGTGCCAGCAGTTACTCTGGGACAGGCAATCAGCCCCAGCATTTT.